The following is a T cell receptor beta chain sequence with its context. TCRdb independently ran MiXCR on the reads; one entry per CDR3 protein. The sample contains under 300,000 distinct CDR3 sequences, about 12% of which appear only once. These data are taken from a study of T cell repertoires in cytomegalovirus infection. In the study overall: Both CMV infection and a matching HLA type were indicated by public TCR beta signatures.

CDR3 size: 19 residues. J lost 0 bases, V lost 1 base, and 8 bases had no gene match. Per the germline V gene, CDR1 is LNHDA and CDR2 is SQIVND (reference sequence). Sequenced material: PBMCs. This TCR derives from a human donor in good health (CMV status not recorded). Some clones in this sample may be carry-over from other donors' samples. The chain is built from TRBV19 and TRBJ2-1; 11 bases align to TRBD2. In DNA form, the CDR3 reads TGTGCCAGTAGTATAGGGGTACTAGCGGGAGTACTCTCCTACAATGAGCAGTTCTTC. This sequence encodes CASSIGVLAGVLSYNEQFF. Variable domain in full (rest from reference TRBV19 and TRBJ2-1): DGGITQSPKYLFRKEGQNVTLSCEQNLNHDAMYWYRQDPGQGLRLIYYSQIVNDFQKGDIAEGYSVSREKKESFPLTVTSAQKNPTAFYLCASSIGVLAGVLSYNEQFFGPGTRLTVL.